A selection of T cell receptor beta chains follows, all from one sample in a study of response to subunit inactivated influenza vaccine. Using its own MiXCR run on the RT-PCR reads, TCRdb lists one record per CDR3 protein. The data hold more than 600,000 distinct CDR3 sequences, with under 20% observed a single time. The sequenced sample was PBMCs from blood, obtained 5 days after vaccination. The receptors derive from a man in his fifties who received an inactivated influenza vaccine. Each CDR3 is given without its conserved first and last residue. Clone size is given for some rows only: seen once, a few or many times, or a class if the clone is expanded.

J gene	clone size	V gene	CDR3 protein
TRBJ2-7	few	TRBV6-6	ASLGRYEQY
TRBJ2-5	few	TRBV4-3	ASSTSTGVRETQY
TRBJ2-7	NA	TRBV3-1	ASSPTGTDSYEQY
TRBJ2-3	NA	TRBV12-3/TRBV12-4	ASRASGRQSAQY
TRBJ2-1	few	TRBV10-3	AISVRRGDNEQF
TRBJ2-7	NA	TRBV7-9	ASSLAWGPPADEQY
TRBJ2-7	few	TRBV6-1	ASNPGLSYEQY
TRBJ1-2	few	TRBV10-3	ATRQGAQPDYT
TRBJ2-2	NA	TRBV15	ATEHQRRAGGELF
TRBJ1-3	NA	TRBV4-2	ASSQSTTSSGNTIY
TRBJ2-2	NA	TRBV7-6	ASSPHDSGELF
TRBJ1-1	few	TRBV6-5	ASSNQGGNTEAF
TRBJ2-7	few	TRBV5-1	ASSGGGSTRLYEQY
TRBJ2-2	few	TRBV7-2	ASSPSAGVAGELF
TRBJ2-1	NA	TRBV19	ASSIIAGEQF
TRBJ2-7	NA	TRBV5-1	ASSLDSRGSGEQY
TRBJ2-7	few	TRBV4-1	ASSQSSTAGEQY
TRBJ2-7	once	TRBV20-1	SARGREGAITYEQY
TRBJ2-7	few	TRBV10-1	ASSGQLAYEQY
TRBJ2-7	few	TRBV20-1	SARGIQGSYEQY
TRBJ2-1	few	TRBV11-2	ASSLGGLWYNEQF
TRBJ2-1	NA	TRBV12-3/TRBV12-4	ASSLAGVPHNEQF
TRBJ2-7	NA	TRBV15	ATSRDLASDEQY
TRBJ2-1	few	TRBV27	ASSLRLEVYNEQF
TRBJ1-2	few	TRBV12-3/TRBV12-4	ASTSGDRGSHT
TRBJ2-1	NA	TRBV6-5	ASSYSGTSGWEQF
TRBJ2-2	NA	TRBV12-3/TRBV12-4	ASSSIYSLLRGTNTGELF
TRBJ2-7	few	TRBV6-5	ASSYRPSGTQVPTYEQY
TRBJ2-3	NA	TRBV29-1	SVAGTSRSTDTQY